Listed below are T cell receptor beta chains from one sample, sequenced in a study of T-cell reconstitution after alpha-beta-depleted transplantation in children. TCRdb processed the PCR reads anew with MiXCR; each CDR3 protein has one entry. The sample gives 200,000 to 300,000 distinct CDR3 sequences, more than 10% of which show up once; 2% to 3% is in the top ten. Material: PBMCs from the stem cell graft donor, obtained from the stem cell graft. The receptor set was obtained from a human donor who donated a stem cell graft to a child with acute lymphoblastic leukemia. CDR3s include the opening cysteine and the closing phenylalanine or tryptophan. The order of the fields is V gene, J gene, D gene, clone size, CDR3 protein, CDR3 DNA. D genes are given only for firm matches. Only some rows state a clone size, as once, few, many or a class for expanded clones.

TRBV27,TRBJ2-3,.,many,CASSLSRTDTQYF,TGTGCCAGCAGTTTAAGCCGCACAGATACGCAGTATTTT
TRBV12-3/TRBV12-4,TRBJ1-1,TRBD1,many,CASSQQGETEAFF,TGTGCCAGCAGTCAACAGGGGGAAACTGAAGCTTTCTTT
TRBV20-1,TRBJ1-4,.,many,CSAAPGTSNEKLFF,TGCAGTGCTGCACCCGGGACAAGTAATGAAAAACTGTTTTTT
TRBV28,TRBJ2-1,.,few,CASSLVAGSSSYNEQFF,TGTGCCAGCAGTTTAGTCGCGGGATCATCCTCCTACAATGAGCAGTTCTTC
TRBV7-2,TRBJ1-5,TRBD1,.,CASSLDAPGGLQPQHF,TGTGCCAGCAGCTTAGACGCCCCAGGGGGCCTTCAGCCCCAGCATTTT
TRBV5-6,TRBJ2-2,.,many,CASSGRGPHDTGELFF,TGTGCCAGCAGCGGCAGGGGCCCCCACGACACCGGGGAGCTGTTTTTT
TRBV4-3,TRBJ2-7,.,many,CASSQSPLAGPTIDEQYF,TGCGCCAGCAGCCAATCACCCCTAGCCGGACCGACCATAGACGAGCAGTACTTC
TRBV5-1,TRBJ2-1,TRBD2,many,CASSLAAAGGYNEQFF,TGCGCCAGCAGCTTGGCCGCAGCGGGGGGGTACAATGAGCAGTTCTTC
TRBV7-2,TRBJ1-1,.,many,CASSPVYTEAFF,TGTGCCAGCAGCCCCGTGTACACTGAAGCTTTCTTT
TRBV6-5,TRBJ2-5,.,many,CASVRVGTQETQYF,TGTGCCAGCGTTCGAGTGGGCACACAAGAGACCCAGTACTTC
TRBV28,TRBJ1-2,.,many,CASSIPQSNYGYTF,TGTGCCAGCAGTATACCACAATCCAACTATGGCTACACCTTC
TRBV5-1,TRBJ2-3,.,many,CASSLAGGTKPTSTDTQYF,TGCGCCAGCAGCTTGGCGGGGGGCACTAAACCGACTAGCACAGATACGCAGTATTTT
TRBV20-1,TRBJ2-2,.,many,CSARPNSGELFF,TGCAGTGCTAGGCCTAATTCCGGGGAGCTGTTTTTT
TRBV29-1,TRBJ2-1,.,many,CSFGQSYNEQFF,TGCAGCTTTGGACAGTCCTACAATGAGCAGTTCTTC
TRBV20-1,TRBJ2-4,.,many,CSARYRGGANIQYF,TGCAGTGCCAGATACAGGGGGGGAGCGAACATTCAGTACTTC
TRBV5-1,TRBJ1-1,.,many,CASSPGTREAFF,TGCGCCAGCAGCCCTGGGACGAGGGAAGCTTTCTTT
TRBV7-2,TRBJ1-2,.,once,CASGLSRRGSGYTF,TGTGCCAGCGGCTTATCCCGGCGGGGTTCGGGCTACACCTTC
TRBV6-4,TRBJ2-1,.,.,CASSDGYSLGRGEQFF,TGTGCCAGCAGTGACGGTTACTCGTTGGGCCGGGGTGAGCAGTTCTTC
TRBV7-8,TRBJ1-6,TRBD1,.,CASSYAGTGSSPLHF,TGTGCCAGCAGCTATGCAGGGACAGGGAGTTCACCCCTCCACTTT
TRBV30,TRBJ1-5,TRBD1,many,CAWGGQGNQPQHF,TGTGCCTGGGGGGGACAGGGCAATCAGCCCCAGCATTTT
TRBV30,TRBJ1-2,.,few,CAWSSGAGVYGYTF,TGTGCCTGGAGTTCTGGAGCAGGGGTCTATGGCTACACCTTC
TRBV5-6,TRBJ2-4,.,many,CASSLVQKNIQYF,TGTGCCAGCAGCTTGGTACAGAAAAACATTCAGTACTTC
TRBV5-1,TRBJ2-1,.,many,CASSLELGYNEQFF,TGCGCCAGCAGCTTGGAACTAGGCTACAATGAGCAGTTCTTC
TRBV7-7,TRBJ2-1,.,many,CASSLMRGNDEQFF,TGTGCTAGCAGCTTAATGAGGGGGAACGATGAGCAGTTCTTC
TRBV20-1,TRBJ1-6,.,many,CSARAETGGSPLHF,TGCAGTGCTAGAGCGGAGACAGGCGGTAGCCCCCTCCACTTT
TRBV7-9,TRBJ2-7,TRBD2,many,CASSPRLAGGSYEQYF,TGTGCCAGCAGCCCCAGACTAGCGGGGGGCTCCTACGAGCAGTACTTC
TRBV11-1,TRBJ2-1,TRBD1,many,CASSPGTGESSSYNEQFF,TGTGCCAGCAGCCCCGGGACAGGCGAATCTTCCTCCTACAATGAGCAGTTCTTC
TRBV7-8,TRBJ2-7,.,many,CASSFRSGEQYF,TGTGCCAGCAGCTTTCGTAGCGGCGAGCAGTACTTC
TRBV6-1,TRBJ1-1,TRBD1,many,CASSNIGQGDVEAFF,TGTGCCAGCAGCAACATCGGACAGGGGGATGTTGAAGCTTTCTTT